This T cell receptor beta chain was identified during a study of CD8+ T cells in alopecia areata. Looking at the study overall: Those receiving the skin were roughly 7-10-week-old female C3H/HeJ mice, whose grafts came from 6-12-month-old C3H/HeJ donors with spontaneous alopecia.

Findings and caveats of the study: Possibly as an HLA-related effect, TCR sharing across patients appeared less clear than in mice. Scalp samples also yield sequences from resident alphabeta T cells of normal skin. Lesional tissue from the scalp (especially in alopecia totalis/universalis) showed higher clonality than normal scalp.

Using CD4, CD8alpha, NKG2D, NKG2ACE and other markers, pooled cutaneous lymph node cells were sorted. V lost 4 bases and J lost 3; bases outside the gene matches: 2. The CDR3 runs to 15 residues. Germline V gives CDR1 NSQYPW, CDR2 LRSPGD (reference sequence). This clone was found a few times. As yet, its antigen is unknown. Gene names are the mouse ones. Read data end 3 residues before the CDR3 end; the end is taken from the germline J gene. The sample carries other DNA sequences with the same CDR3. RNA, once extracted, was reverse transcribed into cDNA for use as the sequencing template. The data were produced by immunoSEQ multiplex PCR, yet TCRdb's version contains in-frame clones alone and is incomplete. The sample includes roughly 260,000 clones, none of them occurring once.

The TCR originated in a C3H/HeJ mouse with alopecia areata. This line is of MHC haplotype H2-k. The chain carries TRBV1 and TRBJ1-6, with 8 nucleotides matching TRBD1. TRBJ1-6 is an ORF, with its function uncertain. The sequencing input was CD4+ T cells sorted from a lymph node. CDR3: CTCSGTGSYNSPLYF. The CDR3 DNA, read in part, is TGCACCTGCAGTGGGACAGGGAGCTATAATTCGCCC.